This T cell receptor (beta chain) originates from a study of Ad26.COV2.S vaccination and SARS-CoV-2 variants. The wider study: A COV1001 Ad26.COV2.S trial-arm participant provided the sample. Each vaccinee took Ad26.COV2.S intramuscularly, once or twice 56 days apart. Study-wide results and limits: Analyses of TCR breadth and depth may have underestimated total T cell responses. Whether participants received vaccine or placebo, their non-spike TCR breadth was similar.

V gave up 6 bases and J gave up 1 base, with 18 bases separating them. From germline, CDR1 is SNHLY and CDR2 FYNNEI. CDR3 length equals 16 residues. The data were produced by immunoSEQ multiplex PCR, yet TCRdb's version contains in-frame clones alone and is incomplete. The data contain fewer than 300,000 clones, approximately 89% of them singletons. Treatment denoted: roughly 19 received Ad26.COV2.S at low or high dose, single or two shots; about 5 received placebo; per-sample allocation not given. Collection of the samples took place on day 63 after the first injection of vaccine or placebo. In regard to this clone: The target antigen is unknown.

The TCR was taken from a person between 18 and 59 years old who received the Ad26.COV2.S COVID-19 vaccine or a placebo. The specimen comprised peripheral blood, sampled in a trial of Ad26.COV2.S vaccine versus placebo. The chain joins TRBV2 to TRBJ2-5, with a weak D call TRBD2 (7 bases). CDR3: CASRRRGGGGQETQYF. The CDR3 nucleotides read TGTGCCAGCAGGCGGCGGGGAGGGGGAGGCCAAGAGACCCAGTACTTC.